One and the same sample provided the 17 T cell receptor beta chains below, sequenced in a study of blood T cell repertoires in COVID-19. Measured with immunoSEQ multiplex PCR; TCRdb has only the in-frame clones, and not every one. The profile shows 450,000 to 500,000 clones, approximately 90% of them singletons. The sample was PBMCs or T cells enriched from blood (not recorded which). The receptors stem from a woman younger than 35 who had recovered from COVID-19.

The V gene is TRBV6-5, the J gene TRBJ2-5; perhaps TRBD1 as D (7 bases). CDR3 length: 11 amino acids. The V and J ends lost 8 bases and 5 bases respectively, with 9 bases between them. Germline-derived CDR1 and CDR2 are MNHEY and SVGAGI. The CDR3: CASAGGETQYF. The DNA for the CDR3 is TGTGCCAGCGCAGGGGGGGAGACCCAGTACTTC.

The chain has TRBV7-9 and TRBJ1-2; 9 nucleotides line up with TRBD1. CDR1 is SEHNR and CDR2 is FQNEAQ in the germline V gene (reference sequence). The CDR3 has 14 residues. V lost 4 bases, J lost 6 bases, and 6 bases stayed unmatched. The CDR3 nucleotides are TGTGCCAGCAGCTACACAGGGGGCGGAGATGGCTACACCTTC. Amino acid sequence: CASSYTGGGDGYTF.

In nucleotides, the CDR3 is TGTGCCAGCAGCTACGAGGCGGCCAATCAGCCCCAGCATTTT. Its protein is CASSYEAANQPQHF. The chain couples TRBV7-8 to TRBJ1-5; D is unclear. CDR1 and CDR2 (germline): SGHVS, FQNEAQ. This CDR3 comprises 14 residues. The V end was cut by 4 bases, the J end by 3 bases, with 10 bases between.

This clone has only a few counts. The gene calls are TRBV5-1 and TRBJ2-7; TRBD2 is a possible D gene (5 bases). The CDR3 spans 14 residues. V lost 4 bases, J lost 3 bases, and 14 bases lay in between. Germline V gene data show CDR1 as SGHRS and CDR2 as YFSETQ. The CDR3, as DNA: TGCGCCAGCAGCCCGTCCATGGGGAGCTACGAGCAGTACTTC. It encodes CASSPSMGSYEQYF.

Only a few counts were recorded for this clone. The rearrangement uses TRBV10-3 and TRBJ2-7; perhaps TRBD2 as D (5 bases). The length of the CDR3 is 14 residues. Germline loops: CDR1 ENHRY, CDR2 SYGVKD. V was cut by 3 bases and J by 2 bases, with 11 bases left in between. This CDR3 reads CAISEGRNPYEQYF. The CDR3 nucleotides read TGTGCCATCAGTGAAGGGAGAAACCCCTACGAGCAGTACTTC.

The V and J genes are TRBV3-1 (or the pseudogene TRBV3-2) and TRBJ2-1; 9 bases are a match to TRBD2. CDR3 size: 16 residues. V trimming: 1 base; J trimming: 9 bases; junction bases outside the gene matches: 10. Germline CDR1 and CDR2: LGHDT and YNNKEL (reference sequence). This CDR3 is CASSQVGLASSGEQFF. As DNA, the CDR3 is TGTGCCAGCAGCCAAGTGGGACTAGCTTCCTCCGGTGAGCAGTTCTTC.

The rearrangement joins TRBV9 to TRBJ2-2; 11 bases fit TRBD1. Trimming removed 0 bases from V and 5 bases from J; junction bases left unmatched: 3. Germline loops: CDR1 SGDLS, CDR2 YYNGEE. This CDR3 has 16 amino acids. DNA of the CDR3: TGTGCCAGCAGCGTAGGGGGACAGGGGGGAACCGGGGAGCTGTTTTTT. The encoded protein is CASSVGGQGGTGELFF.

CDR3 protein: CASSRSGGGMNTEAFF. DNA of the CDR3: TGTGCCAGCTCACGCTCCGGGGGGGGGATGAACACTGAAGCTTTCTTT. The chain carries TRBV18 and TRBJ1-1, with a weak D call TRBD1 (5 bases). The germline gives CDR1 KGHSH, CDR2 LQKENI. V was pared by 4 bases and J by 0 bases, with 15 bases between. The CDR3 covers 16 residues.

The chain employs TRBV30 and TRBJ2-5, with D possibly matching TRBD2 (6 bases). The V and J ends lost 0 bases and 6 bases respectively, with 14 bases between them. CDR3 size: 14 residues. The V gene's germline CDR1 is GTSNPN and CDR2 SVGIG (reference sequence). The CDR3: CAWSVLRGRKTQYF. CDR3 nucleotide sequence: TGTGCCTGGAGTGTACTAAGAGGGAGGAAGACCCAGTACTTC. The complete variable domain, with remaining parts taken from reference TRBV30 and TRBJ2-5, reads SQTIHQWPATLVQPVGSPLSLECTVEGTSNPNLYWYRQAAGRGLQLLFYSVGIGQISSEVPQNLSASRPQDRQFILSSKKLLLSDSGFYLCAWSVLRGRKTQYFGPGTRLLVL.

The J gene is TRBJ1-2, the V gene TRBV12-5; D possibly corresponds to TRBD1 (5 bases). The V end was cut by 3 bases, the J end by 4 bases, with 9 bases between. This CDR3 region has 13 residues. Germline assignment: CDR1 LGHNT and CDR2 FRNRAP. CDR3 sequence reads: CASGFGTFYGYTF. CDR3 bases: TGTGCTAGTGGTTTCGGGACTTTCTATGGCTACACCTTC.

The chain links TRBV7-8 to TRBJ1-2; TRBD1 agrees at 9 bases. Germline trimming cut 1 base from V and 6 bases from J; bases unmatched to any gene: 9. The germline CDR1 and CDR2 sequences are SGHVS and FQNEAQ. This CDR3 region has 16 residues. The CDR3 protein is CASSLVRGQGKDGYTF. CDR3 sequence (DNA): TGTGCCAGCAGCTTAGTAAGGGGACAGGGAAAAGATGGCTACACCTTC.

The chain combines TRBV6-2 or TRBV6-3 with TRBJ2-1, with D possibly matching TRBD2 (5 bases). This CDR3 has 15 residues. V was pared by 4 bases and J by 7 bases, with 17 bases between. From germline, CDR1 is MNHEY and CDR2 SVGEGT. CDR3: CASSSPGFLGNEQFF. Here the CDR3 DNA reads TGTGCCAGCAGTTCCCCGGGGTTCCTGGGGAATGAGCAGTTCTTC.

This clone showed up just once. This chain links TRBV19 with TRBJ2-5; 15 bases map to TRBD2. Germline V gene sequence: CDR1 LNHDA, CDR2 SQIVND (reference sequence). With 9 bases clipped from V and 2 bases from J, the junction kept 7 bases outside the gene matches. This CDR3 is built from 16 residues. The CDR3 region is CASAGLAGGKQETQYF. CDR3 in DNA: TGTGCCAGCGCCGGACTAGCGGGGGGGAAGCAAGAGACCCAGTACTTC. Combining the CDR3 with reference TRBV19 and TRBJ2-5 gives the whole variable domain DGGITQSPKYLFRKEGQNVTLSCEQNLNHDAMYWYRQDPGQGLRLIYYSQIVNDFQKGDIAEGYSVSREKKESFPLTVTSAQKNPTAFYLCASAGLAGGKQETQYFGPGTRLLVL.

The chain recombines TRBV10-3 with TRBJ1-5, with D tentatively TRBD1 (5 bases). Germline V gene lookup returns CDR1 ENHRY and CDR2 SYGVKD. The CDR3 is 12 amino acids. Trimming shortened V by 6 bases and J by 9 bases, and 12 bases separated the two germline ends. CDR3 sequence reads: CAISQGMGPQHF. The CDR3 DNA sequence: TGTGCCATCAGCCAGGGTATGGGGCCCCAGCATTTT.

This rearrangement joins TRBV14 to TRBJ2-3, with TRBD2 identical over 8 bases. The V gene's germline CDR1 is SGHDN and CDR2 FVKESK. The CDR3 runs to 16 residues. Germline trimming cut 4 bases from V and 4 bases from J; bases unmatched to any gene: 10. The CDR3, as DNA: TGTGCCAGCAGCCTAGGGCGTAGTAGCGGGGCAGATACGCAGTATTTT. It codes for CASSLGRSSGADTQYF.

The chain links TRBV3-1 (or the pseudogene TRBV3-2) to TRBJ2-6, with 11 nucleotides matching TRBD2. V was clipped by 0 bases and J by 2 bases; unmatched bases: 6. This CDR3 region has 19 residues. Germline loops: CDR1 LGHDT, CDR2 YNNKEL (reference sequence). This chain's CDR3 is CASSQEWIAGGPGANVLTF. CDR3 in DNA: TGTGCCAGCAGCCAAGAGTGGATAGCGGGGGGGCCTGGGGCCAACGTCCTGACTTTC.

This sequence joins TRBV19 and TRBJ2-1, with TRBD2 matching over 9 bases. Trimming took 10 bases from V and 9 from J; bases not matched to a gene: 13. The germline CDR1 and CDR2 sequences are LNHDA and SQIVND (reference sequence). The CDR3 covers 14 residues. The CDR3 here is CATSNGGGVGEQFF. DNA of the CDR3: TGTGCCACCTCGAATGGCGGGGGGGTCGGTGAGCAGTTCTTC.